These 30 T cell receptor beta chains were sequenced from one sample in a study of T cells in Graves' hyperthyroidism and ophthalmopathy. RNA transcripts served as the template for amplifying TCR beta CDR3 regions. In the first-round RT-PCR of the TCR CDR3, the HTBI primer set was used. Using its own MiXCR run on the multiplex PCR reads, TCRdb lists one record per CDR3 protein. Of roughly 550,000 distinct CDR3 sequences in the sample, approximately 16% are singletons; the top ten hold roughly 29%. The sequencing sample was made of blood. The receptors stem from a woman younger than 45 with Graves' ophthalmopathy.

The sample holds many counts of this clonotype. The chain uses TRBV6-1 and TRBJ2-1, with D perhaps assigned TRBD1 or TRBD2 (5 bases each). The V gene lost 0 bases and the J gene lost 9 bases, with 12 bases spanning the gap. The CDR3 is 14 amino acids. Germline V gene sequence: CDR1 MNHNS, CDR2 SASEGT. In DNA form, the CDR3 reads TGTGCCAGCAGTGAAGCATCGAGGGACGGTGAGCAGTTCTTC. As protein: CASSEASRDGEQFF.

This clonotype was observed many times. This chain uses TRBV30 with TRBJ2-5, with D possibly matching TRBD1 (6 bases). The CDR3 runs to 14 residues. Trimming pared 2 bases from V and 4 bases from J, leaving 14 bases between. Germline V gene sequence: CDR1 GTSNPN, CDR2 SVGIG (reference sequence). The CDR3 DNA follows: TGTGCCTGGAGTTACTCAACAGGGTTAGAGACCCAGTACTTC. This codes for CAWSYSTGLETQYF. Complete variable domain (other parts from reference TRBV30 and TRBJ2-5): SQTIHQWPATLVQPVGSPLSLECTVEGTSNPNLYWYRQAAGRGLQLLFYSVGIGQISSEVPQNLSASRPQDRQFILSSKKLLLSDSGFYLCAWSYSTGLETQYFGPGTRLLVL.

The chain recombines TRBV7-2 with TRBJ2-3, with 11 bases aligning to TRBD2. Germline V gene lookup returns CDR1 SGHTA and CDR2 FQGNSA. The CDR3 extends over 15 amino acids. With V trimmed by 4 bases and J by 4 bases, 4 bases remained unmatched. The chain's CDR3 is CASSSTSGGADTQYF. DNA for the CDR3: TGTGCCAGCAGCTCCACTAGCGGGGGCGCAGATACGCAGTATTTT.

This clonotype was detected ten times or more. This rearrangement joins TRBV28 to TRBJ2-3; 13 bases line up with TRBD2. This CDR3 has 17 amino acids. Unmatched junction bases numbered 5, after V lost 5 bases and J lost 0 bases. The V gene's germline CDR1 is MDHEN and CDR2 SYDVKM. This chain's CDR3 is CASSGTSGNPSTDTQYF. DNA of the CDR3: TGTGCCAGCAGTGGGACTAGCGGGAACCCTAGCACAGATACGCAGTATTTT.

The sample holds many counts of this clonotype. The chain recombines TRBV18 with TRBJ2-3; 11 bases agree with TRBD2. Per germline, CDR1 KGHSH and CDR2 LQKENI. The CDR3 sequence is 15 residues long. Germline trimming cut 4 bases from V and 3 bases from J; bases unmatched to any gene: 3. The CDR3 DNA reads TGTGCCAGCTCACTGGCTAGCGGGAGGACAGATACGCAGTATTTT. Its translation: CASSLASGRTDTQYF.

This chain uses TRBV20-1 with TRBJ2-2; D is perhaps TRBD1 (5 bases). Germline values: CDR1 DFQATT, CDR2 SNEGSKA (reference sequence). The V end lost 4 bases, the J end lost 6 bases, and 12 bases lay between the germline ends. The CDR3 runs to 13 residues. CDR3 nucleotides: TGCAGTGCTACCCCAGACAGTTCCGGGGAGCTGTTTTTT. This codes for CSATPDSSGELFF.

This clonotype was observed many times. This sequence joins TRBV5-5 and TRBJ2-7; D not resolved. The length of the CDR3 is 15 residues. Germline V lookup: CDR1 SGHKS, CDR2 YYEKEE (reference sequence). Between the trimmed V and J ends, which lost 0 bases and 2 bases, there was a span of 12 bases. The CDR3 coding sequence is TGTGCCAGCAGCTTGGAGATGTCTTACCCCTACGAGCAGTACTTC. Its protein is CASSLEMSYPYEQYF. Full variable domain (rest looked up from reference TRBV5-5 and TRBJ2-7): DAGVTQSPTHLIKTRGQQVTLRCSPISGHKSVSWYQQVLGQGPQFIFQYYEKEERGRGNFPDRFSARQFPNYSSELNVNALLLGDSALYLCASSLEMSYPYEQYFGPGTRLTVT.

The V and J genes are TRBV27 and TRBJ2-7; weak D call: TRBD2 (5 bases). Trimming stripped 2 bases from V and 3 bases from J, with 14 bases between. CDR1 and CDR2 from the germline V gene are MNHEY and SMNVEV (reference sequence). The CDR3 contains 15 residues. CDR3 region: CASSLGLRQDYEQYF. Here the CDR3 DNA reads TGTGCCAGCAGTTTAGGACTCCGACAAGACTACGAGCAGTACTTC.

The chain employs TRBV6-5 and TRBJ2-3; weak D call: TRBD2 (6 bases). There are 16 residues in the CDR3. Germline loops: CDR1 MNHEY, CDR2 SVGAGI. Trimming pared 1 base from V and 1 base from J, leaving 12 bases between. CDR3 nucleotide sequence: TGTGCCAGCAGTTACTTCGGGCGGGACGGCACAGATACGCAGTATTTT. This sequence encodes CASSYFGRDGTDTQYF.

With regard to this clonotype: The germline gene is not matched at one end of the junction; a read error may be the cause. The rearrangement uses TRBV11-2 and TRBJ2-1; D call uncertain. This CDR3 is 11 amino acids long. Germline CDR1 reads SGHAT; CDR2 reads FQNNGV. CDR3 coding DNA: TGTGCCAGCAGCTCCCTCTATGAGCGGTTCTTC. Protein sequence: CASSSLYERFF.

The CDR3 is CASRGDANTGELFF. CDR3 sequence (DNA): TGTGCCAGCAGGGGGGATGCGAACACCGGGGAGCTGTTTTTT. The chain has TRBV28 and TRBJ2-2; D possibly uses TRBD1 or TRBD2 (5 bases each). Trimming left V 6 bases short and J 0 bases short, with 8 bases between. CDR1 is MDHEN and CDR2 is SYDVKM in the germline V gene. The CDR3 loop spans 14 amino acids.

The chain links TRBV3-1 to TRBJ1-6, with D perhaps matching TRBD1 (6 bases). The germline V and J ends were trimmed by 4 bases and 9 bases, with 13 bases remaining between them. The CDR3 is 14 residues long. Germline CDR1 is LGHDT and CDR2 is YNNKEL (reference sequence). The CDR3 loop reads CASSRESGVSPLHF. The CDR3, as DNA: TGTGCCAGCAGCCGGGAGTCAGGGGTTTCACCCCTCCACTTT.

The table lists this clonotype with many counts. CDR3 sequence: CASSLRTSGSSYEQYF. CDR3 nucleotides: TGCGCCAGCAGCTTAAGGACTAGCGGGAGTTCCTACGAGCAGTACTTC. The chain links TRBV5-1 to TRBJ2-7; 13 nucleotides line up with TRBD2. CDR3 length equals 16 residues. In germline, CDR1 is SGHRS, CDR2 YFSETQ. V was clipped by 2 bases and J by 1 base; unmatched bases: 3.

The chain employs TRBV5-1 and TRBJ2-7; perhaps TRBD1 as D (6 bases). Trimming took off 3 bases at V and 5 bases at J, with 9 bases between the two ends. CDR1 and CDR2 from the germline V gene are SGHRS and YFSETQ. This CDR3 spans 12 amino acids. The CDR3 protein is CASSSRDNEQYF. The CDR3 nucleotides are TGCGCCAGCAGCTCTCGGGACAACGAGCAGTACTTC.

The sample holds many counts of this clonotype. This sequence joins TRBV12-3 or TRBV12-4 and TRBJ2-3; 12 positions match TRBD2. CDR3 length equals 21 residues. J gave up 4 bases and V 4 bases, and 21 bases lay outside the gene matches. The CDR3, as DNA: TGTGCCAGCAGTTGGCGTCGAGGGGGATTACTAGCGGGAGGAGTCGCAGATACGCAGTATTTT. Its translation is CASSWRRGGLLAGGVADTQYF.

Many counts were recorded for this clonotype. The J gene is TRBJ2-7, the V gene TRBV7-3; 8 nucleotides match TRBD2. J gave up 4 bases and V 1 base, and 3 bases lay outside the gene matches. Germline CDR1 reads SGHTA; CDR2 reads FQGTGA. The CDR3 spans 14 residues. The CDR3 DNA sequence: TGTGCCAGCAGCTTAAAACTAGCGGAATACGAGCAGTACTTC. Translated, it gives CASSLKLAEYEQYF.

The sample holds many counts of this clonotype. Written as DNA, the CDR3 is TGTGCCAGCAGCCCGGCCCTCGGACTGGGCACAGATACGCAGTATTTT. Translating it yields CASSPALGLGTDTQYF. The V call is TRBV7-3, the J call TRBJ2-3; a possible D gene is TRBD2 (5 bases). The germline V and J ends were trimmed by 5 bases and 1 base, with 16 bases remaining between them. The CDR3 spans 16 residues. The germline V gene encodes CDR1 SGHTA and CDR2 FQGTGA. The whole variable domain, filled in from reference TRBV7-3 and TRBJ2-3, reads GAGVSQTPSNKVTEKGKYVELRCDPISGHTALYWYRQSLGQGPEFLIYFQGTGAADDSGLPNDRFFAVRPEGSVSTLKIQRTERGDSAVYLCASSPALGLGTDTQYFGPGTRLTVL.

The V gene is TRBV10-3, the J gene TRBJ1-5; D perhaps matches TRBD1 (6 bases). CDR1 is ENHRY and CDR2 is SYGVKD in the germline V gene. The V end lost 5 bases, the J end lost 4 bases, and 18 bases lay between the germline ends. The CDR3 extends over 16 amino acids. CDR3 residues: CAISYTREGDNQPQHF. CDR3 nucleotides: TGTGCCATCAGTTATACCAGGGAGGGGGATAATCAGCCCCAGCATTTT.

The chain recombines TRBV11-2 with TRBJ2-7; 9 nucleotides line up with TRBD1. After removal of 6 bases from V and 3 bases from J, the junction contained 9 bases not matched to a gene. CDR3 size: 15 residues. Germline V lookup: CDR1 SGHAT, CDR2 FQNNGV. CDR3 bases: TGTGCCAGCAGAAAGCCCGGACAGGGGAACTACGAGCAGTACTTC. Encoded protein: CASRKPGQGNYEQYF.

This clonotype was observed a few times. The V and J genes are TRBV7-2 and TRBJ1-1; 8 bases map to TRBD1. The CDR3 is 17 amino acids. The trim removed 4 bases at V and 1 base at J, leaving 11 bases unmatched. Per germline, CDR1 SGHTA and CDR2 FQGNSA. DNA of the CDR3: TGTGCCAGCAGCTCTCGCGGAGGACAGGGAACGAACACTGAAGCTTTCTTT. The encoded protein is CASSSRGGQGTNTEAFF. Based on the CDR3 plus reference TRBV7-2 and TRBJ1-1, the full variable domain is GAGVSQSPSNKVTEKGKDVELRCDPISGHTALYWYRQSLGQGLEFLIYFQGNSAPDKSGLPSDRFSAERTGGSVSTLTIQRTQQEDSAVYLCASSSRGGQGTNTEAFFGQGTRLTVV.

There are a few counts of this clonotype. This chain uses TRBV6-2 or TRBV6-3 with TRBJ2-7, with D perhaps assigned TRBD1 or TRBD2 (7 bases each). Trimming removed 5 bases from V and 1 base from J, with 15 bases in between. The CDR3 consists of 15 residues. Looked up from germline, CDR1 is MNHEY and CDR2 is SVGEGT. As DNA, the CDR3 is TGTGCCAGCAGTGGAGCGGGGACAGTTTCCTACGAGCAGTACTTC. Its translation: CASSGAGTVSYEQYF.

This clonotype was observed a few times. V and J are TRBV11-1 and TRBJ2-1, with 8 bases that match TRBD2. Trimming cost V 5 bases and J 0 bases; bases outside gene matches: 15. The CDR3 totals 19 residues. Germline lookup yields CDR1 SGHAT and CDR2 FQDESV (reference sequence). As DNA, the CDR3 is TGTGCCAGCAGCCTAGGGCGTAGCGGGGTTAAAGGCTCCTACAATGAGCAGTTCTTC. Its translation is CASSLGRSGVKGSYNEQFF.

This clonotype has a count of ten or more. Germline and junction disagree at one end, which may indicate a read error. The chain recombines TRBV6-1 with TRBJ1-1; weak D call: TRBD1 (5 bases). CDR1 is MNHNS and CDR2 is SASEGT in the germline V gene. This CDR3 spans 13 amino acids. CDR3 sequence reads: CAGRAAPNTEAFF. DNA of the CDR3: TGTGCCGGCAGGGCTGCGCCGAACACTGAAGCTTTCTTT.

In this sample, this clonotype turned up a few times. This sequence may be a read error, since a much larger clone differs from it by one base. V and J are TRBV3-1 and TRBJ1-5; D is undetermined. CDR3 size: 12 residues. From germline, CDR1 is LGHDT and CDR2 YNNKEL (reference sequence). This CDR3 is CARSQGGTPQHF. The CDR3 DNA reads as TGTGCCCGCAGCCAAGGCGGTACGCCCCAGCATTTT.

In regard to this clonotype: Being one base from a much bigger clone, this may be a read error. The chain uses TRBV30 and TRBJ2-3; D is ambiguous. Germline CDR1 is GTSNPN and CDR2 is SVGIG (reference sequence). V lost 0 bases, J lost 0 bases, and 4 bases lay in between. The length of the CDR3 is 13 residues. CDR3: CAWSVQSTDTQYF. The CDR3 bases are TGTGCCTGGAGTGTACAGAGCACAGATACGCAGTATTTT. The full variable domain, in which reference TRBV30 and TRBJ2-3 provide the parts outside the CDR3, is SQTIHQWPATLVQPVGSPLSLECTVEGTSNPNLYWYRQAAGRGLQLLFYSVGIGQISSEVPQNLSASRPQDRQFILSSKKLLLSDSGFYLCAWSVQSTDTQYFGPGTRLTVL.

The chain links TRBV5-1 to TRBJ2-3; TRBD2 agrees at 8 bases. With 5 bases clipped from V and 4 bases from J, the junction kept 12 bases outside the gene matches. This CDR3 spans 16 amino acids. Germline lookup yields CDR1 SGHRS and CDR2 YFSETQ. CDR3 residues: CASSRAGVGFADTQYF. Here the CDR3 DNA reads TGCGCCAGCAGTAGAGCGGGAGTGGGGTTCGCAGATACGCAGTATTTT.

This clonotype was seen ten or more times. The chain uses TRBV30 and TRBJ2-3; the D call may be TRBD1 or TRBD2 (7 bases each). Trimming cost V 4 bases and J 5 bases, with 13 bases left between them. The CDR3 length is 13 residues. Germline assignment: CDR1 GTSNPN and CDR2 SVGIG (reference sequence). CDR3 nucleotides: TGTGCCTGGATTTCAGGGGGGGGAGATACGCAGTATTTT. It yields the protein CAWISGGGDTQYF.

The chain combines TRBV5-8 with TRBJ1-2; 8 bases align to TRBD1. Trimming removed 4 bases from V and 6 bases from J; junction bases left unmatched: 8. The CDR3 covers 14 residues. The germline CDR1 and CDR2 sequences are SGHTS and YDEGEE. The CDR3 region has the DNA TGTGCCAGCAGCCTTGACAGGGGAGGGCATGGCTACACCTTC. This gives the protein CASSLDRGGHGYTF.

This clonotype came up many times. The V gene is TRBV15, the J gene TRBJ2-3; D call uncertain. Trimming left V 0 bases short and J 2 bases short, with 3 bases between. There are 13 residues in the CDR3. Germline V gene lookup returns CDR1 LNHNV and CDR2 YYDKDF (reference sequence). CDR3 sequence (DNA): TGTGCCACCAGCAGAGAACCCACAGATACGCAGTATTTT. Amino acid sequence: CATSREPTDTQYF. The entire variable domain, with the rest obtained from reference TRBV15 and TRBJ2-3, is as follows: DAMVIQNPRYQVTQFGKPVTLSCSQTLNHNVMYWYQQKSSQAPKLLFHYYDKDFNNEADTPDNFQSRRPNTSFCFLDIRSPGLGDTAMYLCATSREPTDTQYFGPGTRLTVL.

This clonotype was counted only a few times. The chain links TRBV6-1 to TRBJ2-2, with D tentatively TRBD2 (5 bases). CDR1 is MNHNS and CDR2 is SASEGT in the germline V gene. This CDR3 is 14 amino acids long. The V end lost 8 bases, the J end lost 2 bases, and 12 bases lay between the germline ends. CDR3 sequence: CASSVGRNTGELFF. CDR3 nucleotide sequence: TGTGCCAGCTCAGTAGGGAGAAACACCGGGGAGCTGTTTTTT.